The 4 T cell receptor beta chains given below trace back to one sample, sequenced in a study of T cells in localized non-small cell lung cancer. The method was immunoSEQ multiplex PCR; TCRdb's version includes in-frame clones alone and lacks a portion of them. The sample records about 30,000 clones, about 89% being singletons. This specimen was peripheral blood, taken before any cancer treatment. These receptor sequences come from a woman aged 40-75 years with stage I lung adenocarcinoma.

The chain carries TRBV11-3 and TRBJ2-1; tentatively, D is TRBD1 (6 bases). Deletions cut 4 bases from V and 7 bases from J, with 8 bases between. Germline V gene data show CDR1 as SGHNT and CDR2 as YENEEA. CDR3 length equals 12 residues. This CDR3 is CASSSRGNEQFF. In DNA form, the CDR3 reads TGTGCCAGCAGCTCCAGGGGAAATGAGCAGTTCTTC.

This rearrangement joins TRBV5-1 to TRBJ1-2; perhaps TRBD1 as D (6 bases). The germline CDR1 and CDR2 sequences are SGHRS and YFSETQ. CDR3 size: 15 residues. V lost 0 bases, J lost 2 bases, and 11 bases lay in between. CDR3 nucleotides: TGCGCCAGCAGCTTGGCCCCGCAGGGGAACTATGGCTACACCTTC. Translating gives CASSLAPQGNYGYTF.

The rearrangement uses TRBV6-6 and TRBJ1-5; TRBD1 matches 11 bases. Trimming removed 6 bases from V and 3 bases from J; junction bases left unmatched: 4. The CDR3 contains 15 residues. Germline values: CDR1 MNHNY, CDR2 SVGAGI (reference sequence). This CDR3 is CASSLGQGDNQPQHF. The CDR3 nucleotides are TGTGCCAGCAGCTTGGGACAGGGGGACAATCAGCCCCAGCATTTT.

The chain uses TRBV19 and TRBJ2-7; D unresolved. Per the germline V gene, CDR1 is LNHDA and CDR2 is SQIVND (reference sequence). The CDR3 is 13 amino acids. The V and J ends lost 1 base and 3 bases respectively, with 7 bases between them. The CDR3 DNA reads as TGTGCCAGTAGTATAGGGCACGGCTACGAGCAGTACTTC. This codes for CASSIGHGYEQYF.